A single sample gave rise to the 11 T cell receptor beta chains below, sequenced in a study of early T cells in non-severe SARS-CoV-2 infection. TCRdb re-derived calls from the 5' RACE reads in MiXCR, one entry per CDR3 protein. The repertoire holds about 60,000 distinct CDR3 sequences, with around 5.6% as singletons. Sequenced input: whole blood. These receptor sequences come from an adult who was a healthcare worker with PCR-confirmed SARS-CoV-2 infection or an uninfected control (not recorded which).

The table lists this clonotype with many counts. The chain couples TRBV7-2 to TRBJ1-2; D gene unclear. Germline V lookup: CDR1 SGHTA, CDR2 FQGNSA. V lost 1 base and J lost 6, with 9 bases in between. The CDR3 is 13 amino acids. This chain's CDR3 is CASSLGGRDGYTF. CDR3 coding DNA: TGTGCCAGCAGCTTAGGGGGTCGAGATGGCTACACCTTC.

The sample holds a few counts of this clonotype. This rearrangement joins TRBV7-8 to TRBJ1-2; 9 nucleotides match TRBD1. V lost 6 bases to trimming and J lost 8 bases; unmatched junction nucleotides: 13. Germline values: CDR1 SGHVS, CDR2 FQNEAQ. This CDR3 has 15 amino acids. The CDR3 DNA reads as TGTGCCAGCAGTTCCCTTCCCGGGACAGGGACCGGCTACACCTTC. The encoded protein is CASSSLPGTGTGYTF.

This rearrangement joins TRBV29-1 to TRBJ2-7, with TRBD1 identical over 8 bases. The germline CDR1 and CDR2 sequences are SQVTM and ANQGSEA. The junction had 14 bases not matched to a gene; V was cut back by 2 bases and J by 5 bases. The length of the CDR3 is 16 residues. CDR3 region: CSVETLSGRGLDEQYF. The CDR3 DNA follows: TGCAGCGTTGAAACGCTCTCCGGCAGGGGGCTGGACGAGCAGTACTTC.

This clonotype was picked up a small number of times. The chain links TRBV12-3 or TRBV12-4 to TRBJ2-1; 11 nucleotides line up with TRBD2. V shed 5 bases and J 0 bases; nucleotides not matched to a gene: 15. This CDR3 comprises 20 residues. The CDR3 loop is CASSPPRTSGPRYSYNEQFF. The CDR3 nucleotides are TGTGCCAGCAGTCCCCCCCGGACTAGCGGGCCCCGGTACTCCTACAATGAGCAGTTCTTC.

The chain employs TRBV20-1 and TRBJ2-3; 8 bases line up with TRBD2. V lost 0 bases, J lost 5 bases, and 13 bases stayed unmatched. CDR1 DFQATT and CDR2 SNEGSKA come from the germline V gene (reference sequence). The CDR3 contains 17 residues. For the CDR3, the DNA is TGCAGTGCTAGAGATCAACCCGGGAGGGCCAACGAAGATACGCAGTATTTT. It yields the protein CSARDQPGRANEDTQYF.

This clonotype was recorded a few times. The chain has TRBV5-4 and TRBJ2-1; 11 bases fit TRBD2. The CDR3 spans 14 residues. CDR1 and CDR2 from the germline V gene are SGHNT and YYREEE (reference sequence). V was clipped by 2 bases and J by 10 bases; unmatched bases: 5. The DNA for the CDR3 is TGTGCCAGCAGCTTTCTAGCGGGAGGCAACGAGCAGTTCTTC. As protein: CASSFLAGGNEQFF.

The chain couples TRBV10-3 to TRBJ2-2, with D uncertain. This CDR3 has 15 amino acids. V was trimmed by 7 bases and J by 6 bases, leaving 18 bases between them. CDR1 and CDR2 from the germline V gene are ENHRY and SYGVKD. The DNA of the CDR3 is TGTGCCATCAAGGACGCCGACCCTGGCGCCGGGGAGCTGTTTTTT. Its protein is CAIKDADPGAGELFF.

The V call is TRBV5-1, the J call TRBJ2-3; a possible D gene is TRBD1 (7 bases). Trimming left V 0 bases short and J 3 bases short, with 14 bases between. Germline V gene lookup returns CDR1 SGHRS and CDR2 YFSETQ. The CDR3 has 16 residues. CDR3 protein: CASSLGATGRTDTQYF. The CDR3, as DNA: TGCGCCAGCAGCTTGGGAGCGACAGGGAGGACAGATACGCAGTATTTT. Together with reference TRBV5-1 and TRBJ2-3, the CDR3 gives the full variable domain: KAGVTQTPRYLIKTRGQQVTLSCSPISGHRSVSWYQQTPGQGLQFLFEYFSETQRNKGNFPGRFSGRQFSNSRSEMNVSTLELGDSALYLCASSLGATGRTDTQYFGPGTRLTVL.

Many counts were recorded for this clonotype. The V gene is TRBV29-1, the J gene TRBJ2-3, with D maybe TRBD1 (6 bases). V was clipped by 4 bases and J by 3 bases, with 17 bases between them. The CDR3 spans 15 residues. From germline, CDR1 is SQVTM and CDR2 ANQGSEA. The CDR3 coding sequence is TGCAGCGTTGCCAGGGACACCGGCGGAACAGATACGCAGTATTTT. Its protein is CSVARDTGGTDTQYF.

The V and J genes are TRBV19 and TRBJ2-1, with TRBD2 identical over 7 bases. This CDR3 has 16 amino acids. J was trimmed by 3 bases and V by 10 bases; bases with no gene match: 15. Germline V gene lookup returns CDR1 LNHDA and CDR2 SQIVND (reference sequence). The CDR3 reads CATKDLVAGLYNEQFF. CDR3 nucleotide sequence: TGTGCCACCAAAGACTTGGTAGCGGGCCTCTACAATGAGCAGTTCTTC.

This clonotype was found a few times. The chain uses TRBV18 and TRBJ2-3; 9 bases are a match to TRBD1. V lost 3 bases, J lost 5 bases, and 6 bases stayed unmatched. Per germline, CDR1 KGHSH and CDR2 LQKENI. The CDR3 sequence is 15 residues long. This CDR3 is CASSPRDRAGDTQYF. The CDR3, as DNA: TGTGCCAGCTCACCCCGGGACAGGGCAGGAGATACGCAGTATTTT.